This passage covers 10 T cell receptor beta chains from one sample sequenced in a study of a mutant IDH1 vaccine in newly diagnosed glioma. The time point is: week 23, last vaccination. Each dose delivered 300 ug of mutant IDH1 20-mer peptide subcutaneously with imiquimod. Their recognized antigens are unknown. TCRdb keeps only in-frame clones here, not all; method: immunoSEQ multiplex PCR. The table includes about 60,000 clones, approximately 87% detected once. The sample was PBMCs, taken from a glioma patient whose treatment included an IDH1 peptide vaccine. The source is a middle-aged man with glioma.

This clone has just one count. The J gene is TRBJ1-1, the V gene TRBV7-9; D not resolved. V was cut by 2 bases and J by 1 base, with 8 bases left in between. This CDR3 has 14 amino acids. CDR1 and CDR2 from the germline V gene are SEHNR and FQNEAQ (reference sequence). The CDR3 DNA is TGTGCCAGCAGCTTATTTCCGGGGAACACTGAAGCTTTCTTT. It translates to CASSLFPGNTEAFF.

The chain carries TRBV5-4 and TRBJ2-5; 7 bases line up with TRBD2. The CDR3 is 14 residues long. Per germline, CDR1 SGHNT and CDR2 YYREEE (reference sequence). V was clipped by 0 bases and J by 4 bases; unmatched bases: 3. As DNA, the CDR3 is TGTGCCAGCAGCTTGGGCGGGAGCGGAGAGACCCAGTACTTC. Amino acid sequence: CASSLGGSGETQYF.

This chain uses TRBV5-1 with TRBJ2-3; 8 bases agree with TRBD2. The CDR3 loop spans 16 amino acids. V lost 3 bases and J lost 2; bases outside the gene matches: 8. The V gene's germline CDR1 is SGHRS and CDR2 YFSETQ. DNA for the CDR3: TGCGCCAGCAGCTGGGATACTAGCGGAGTCACAGATACGCAGTATTTT. Amino acids: CASSWDTSGVTDTQYF.

The chain carries TRBV10-3 and TRBJ1-1; 8 nucleotides align to TRBD1. The CDR3 loop spans 14 amino acids. The junction had 4 bases not matched to a gene; V was cut back by 6 bases and J by 1 base. The germline CDR1 and CDR2 sequences are ENHRY and SYGVKD. CDR3 sequence: CAISAGTGNTEAFF. The CDR3 DNA follows: TGTGCCATCAGCGCCGGGACAGGGAACACTGAAGCTTTCTTT.

The J gene is TRBJ2-5, the V gene TRBV11-2; D gene unclear. V was pared by 6 bases and J by 4 bases, with 15 bases between. Germline V gives CDR1 SGHAT, CDR2 FQNNGV. The CDR3 runs 14 residues. CDR3 bases: TGTGCCAGCAGAAACCTTGGGGTAGGAGAGACCCAGTACTTC. Its translation is CASRNLGVGETQYF.

The chain recombines TRBV5-1 with TRBJ2-1, with 11 bases aligning to TRBD1. The CDR3 runs 14 residues. V shed 4 bases and J 6 bases; nucleotides not matched to a gene: 3. Germline values: CDR1 SGHRS, CDR2 YFSETQ. The DNA of the CDR3 is TGCGCCAGCAGCACGGGGACAGGGGGCAATGAGCAGTTCTTC. This gives the protein CASSTGTGGNEQFF. Together with reference TRBV5-1 and TRBJ2-1, the CDR3 gives the full variable domain: KAGVTQTPRYLIKTRGQQVTLSCSPISGHRSVSWYQQTPGQGLQFLFEYFSETQRNKGNFPGRFSGRQFSNSRSEMNVSTLELGDSALYLCASSTGTGGNEQFFGPGTRLTVL.

J is TRBJ2-2 and V is TRBV2; 13 nucleotides agree with TRBD2. The CDR3 loop spans 15 amino acids. With V trimmed by 6 bases and J by 6 bases, 4 bases remained unmatched. From germline, CDR1 is SNHLY and CDR2 FYNNEI. CDR3 sequence reads: CASRGLAGRAGELFF. In nucleotides, the CDR3 is TGTGCCAGCAGGGGACTAGCGGGAAGGGCCGGGGAGCTGTTTTTT.

This clone was observed once. The V call is TRBV6-1, the J call TRBJ2-4, with D possibly matching TRBD2 (6 bases). CDR3 length: 12 residues. V lost 8 bases, J lost 6 bases, and 11 bases lay in between. Germline lookup yields CDR1 MNHNS and CDR2 SASEGT. The CDR3 bases are TGTGCCAGCGGTAGTAGCGGAAACATTCAGTACTTC. Encoded protein: CASGSSGNIQYF.

V is TRBV27 and J is TRBJ1-4; maybe TRBD1 (5 bases). V was shortened by 6 bases and J by 3 bases, with 14 bases between the two germline ends. This CDR3 comprises 15 residues. The germline gives CDR1 MNHEY, CDR2 SMNVEV (reference sequence). The CDR3 region has the DNA TGTGCCAGCAGCCGAGGTGGGGGAGCTAATGAAAAACTGTTTTTT. Encoded protein: CASSRGGGANEKLFF.

The chain links TRBV5-6 to TRBJ1-3; the D gene is possibly TRBD1 (6 bases). Germline V CDR1 and CDR2: SGHDT, YYEEEE. V lost 3 bases, J lost 4 bases, and 11 bases lay in between. This CDR3 is 14 amino acids long. The CDR3 is CASSSDRRGNTIYF. The CDR3 bases are TGTGCCAGCAGCTCGGACAGACGGGGAAACACCATATATTTT.